Presented here are 9 T cell receptor beta chains from one specimen sequenced in a study of regulatory and conventional T cells in RAG deficiency. Produced via immunoSEQ multiplex PCR; TCRdb's table is partial and in-frame only. The sample gives 20,000 to 25,000 clones, around 97% of which show up once; over 1% is in the top ten. Genomic DNA came from blood conventional CD4+ T cells gated CD25-low CD127-high. These data are also associated with another study on regulatory T cells. From that second work: Amplification used 52 TRBV primers and 13 TRBJ primers.

The sample was CD25- CD4+ T cells sorted from blood. Receptors originate from a human donor in good health.

The V gene is TRBV23-1, the J gene TRBJ1-1; possible D gene TRBD1, 6 bases. TRBV23-1 is an ORF, with its function uncertain. V lost 5 bases and J 1 base, leaving 14 bases between the germline ends. The CDR3 covers 15 residues. The CDR3 loop reads CASSASGGKNTEAFF. Here the CDR3 DNA reads TGCGCCAGCAGTGCGTCGGGGGGCAAGAACACTGAAGCTTTCTTT.

The rearrangement joins TRBV5-4 to TRBJ2-2; 9 positions match TRBD1. CDR3 size: 16 residues. Germline loops: CDR1 SGHNT, CDR2 YYREEE (reference sequence). The V and J ends lost 5 bases and 3 bases, in that order; junction bases with no gene match: 8. CDR3 residues: CASRPPGQGDTGELFF. The CDR3, as DNA: TGTGCCAGCAGACCTCCGGGACAGGGAGACACCGGGGAGCTGTTTTTT.

This chain uses TRBV30 with TRBJ1-1; D perhaps matches TRBD1 (5 bases). Germline V gene sequence: CDR1 GTSNPN, CDR2 SVGIG (reference sequence). V was cut by 4 bases and J by 5 bases, with 14 bases left in between. This CDR3 is built from 13 residues. DNA for the CDR3: TGTGCCTGGATTCTTGCAGGGCGGACTGAAGCTTTCTTT. This translates into CAWILAGRTEAFF. Drawing the rest from reference TRBV30 and TRBJ1-1, the complete variable domain is SQTIHQWPATLVQPVGSPLSLECTVEGTSNPNLYWYRQAAGRGLQLLFYSVGIGQISSEVPQNLSASRPQDRQFILSSKKLLLSDSGFYLCAWILAGRTEAFFGQGTRLTVV.

This chain connects TRBV5-1 to TRBJ1-1; 8 bases map to TRBD1. The germline V gene has CDR1 SGHRS and CDR2 YFSETQ. The CDR3 covers 14 residues. Trimming removed 3 bases from V and 5 bases from J; junction bases left unmatched: 6. The CDR3 DNA is TGCGCCAGCAGCTGGAAAACAGGGGGGACTGAAGCTTTCTTT. This codes for CASSWKTGGTEAFF.

Regarding this clone: One end of the junction varies from germline; a read error may be responsible. Other DNA sequences in this sample translate to the same CDR3. The rearrangement uses TRBV18 and TRBJ1-6; D is unclear. The CDR3 is made up of 15 amino acids. Germline CDR1 reads KGHSH; CDR2 reads LQKENI. The CDR3, as DNA: TGTGCCAGCTCACCTGTGAGCTCCTATAATTCCCCCCTCCACTTT. Its protein is CASSPVSSYNSPLHF.

The chain couples TRBV6-4 to TRBJ1-1; no firm D call. The ends were cut back, 3 bases at V and 2 bases at J, with 16 bases in the middle. The CDR3 sequence is 16 residues long. Germline CDR1 is MRHNA and CDR2 is SNTAGT. The CDR3 sequence: CASSERGRVHNTEAFF. The CDR3 coding sequence is TGTGCCAGCAGTGAAAGAGGGAGGGTTCATAACACTGAAGCTTTCTTT.

The V and J genes are TRBV9 and TRBJ1-3; 11 bases line up with TRBD1. Germline V gene lookup returns CDR1 SGDLS and CDR2 YYNGEE. This CDR3 has 16 amino acids. V trimming: 3 bases; J trimming: 0 bases; junction bases outside the gene matches: 2. This CDR3 reads CASSGGTGGSGNTIYF. The DNA for the CDR3 is TGTGCCAGCAGCGGTGGGACAGGGGGCTCTGGAAACACCATATATTTT. Supplemented by reference TRBV9 and TRBJ1-3, the full variable domain reads DSGVTQTPKHLITATGQRVTLRCSPRSGDLSVYWYQQSLDQGLQFLIQYYNGEERAKGNILERFSAQQFPDLHSELNLSSLELGDSALYFCASSGGTGGSGNTIYFGEGSWLTVV.

J is TRBJ2-3 and V is TRBV9; the D gene is possibly TRBD1 (6 bases). Germline V gene data show CDR1 as SGDLS and CDR2 as YYNGEE. The V gene lost 6 bases and the J gene lost 1 base, with 9 bases spanning the gap. This CDR3 is 13 amino acids long. The DNA for the CDR3 is TGTGCCAGCAATAGACAGGGCACAGATACGCAGTATTTT. It encodes CASNRQGTDTQYF.

The chain links TRBV2 to TRBJ1-2, with D possibly being TRBD1 (5 bases). Trimming pared 6 bases from V and 4 bases from J, leaving 15 bases between. Germline V gene sequence: CDR1 SNHLY, CDR2 FYNNEI. This CDR3 is 14 amino acids long. The CDR3 nucleotides read TGTGCCAGCAGACTGACAGTAACGATCTATGGCTACACCTTC. This translates into CASRLTVTIYGYTF.